These 2 T cell receptor beta chains share one sample of origin, sequenced in a study of T cell responses to AZD1222 COVID-19 vaccine. TCRdb keeps only in-frame clones here, not all; method: immunoSEQ multiplex PCR. The sample lists about 110,000 clones, more than 90% occurring once. The sequencing used peripheral blood, collected on day 0 of AZD1222 vaccination. The receptors here all came from an adult in good health.

The genes are TRBV7-9 and TRBJ1-5; D remains unclear. V was cut by 5 bases and J by 3 bases, with 5 bases left in between. In germline, CDR1 is SEHNR, CDR2 FQNEAQ (reference sequence). This CDR3 spans 12 amino acids. The DNA for the CDR3 is TGTGCCAGCAGCAGGGACAATCAGCCCCAGCATTTT. It specifies CASSRDNQPQHF. Combining the CDR3 with reference TRBV7-9 and TRBJ1-5 gives the whole variable domain DTGVSQNPRHKITKRGQNVTFRCDPISEHNRLYWYRQTLGQGPEFLTYFQNEAQLEKSRLLSDRFSAERPKGSFSTLEIQRTEQGDSAMYLCASSRDNQPQHFGDGTRLSIL.

The J gene is TRBJ2-3, the V gene TRBV7-8, with D possibly being TRBD1 (6 bases). Trimming cost V 5 bases and J 5 bases, with 8 bases left between them. In germline, CDR1 is SGHVS, CDR2 FQNEAQ. The CDR3 length is 12 residues. The CDR3 DNA reads TGTGCCAGCAGCCAAGGGGGAGATACGCAGTATTTT. This gives the protein CASSQGGDTQYF.